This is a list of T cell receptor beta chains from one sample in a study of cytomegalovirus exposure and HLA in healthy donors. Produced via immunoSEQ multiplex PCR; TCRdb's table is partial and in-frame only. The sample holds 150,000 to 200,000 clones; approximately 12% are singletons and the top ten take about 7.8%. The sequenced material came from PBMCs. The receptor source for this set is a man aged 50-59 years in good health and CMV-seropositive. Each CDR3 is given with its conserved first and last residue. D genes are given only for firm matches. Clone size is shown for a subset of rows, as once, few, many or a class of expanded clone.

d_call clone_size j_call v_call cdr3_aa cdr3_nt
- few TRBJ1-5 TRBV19 CASSISRSGVAVQPQHF TGTGCCAGTAGTATCTCCCGGTCGGGAGTGGCGGTTCAGCCCCAGCATTTT
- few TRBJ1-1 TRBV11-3 CASSLATLNTEAFF TGTGCCAGCAGCTTAGCCACACTGAACACTGAAGCTTTCTTT
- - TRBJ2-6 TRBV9 CASSSSPSTAISGANVLTF TGTGCCAGCAGTTCCTCCCCTTCGACAGCGATCTCTGGGGCCAACGTCCTGACTTTC
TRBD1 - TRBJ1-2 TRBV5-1 CASSSTGGKNGYTF TGCGCCAGCAGCTCGACAGGGGGGAAAAATGGCTACACCTTC
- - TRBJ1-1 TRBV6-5 CASGLGDTNTEAFF TGTGCCAGCGGACTAGGGGACACTAACACTGAGGCTTTCTTT
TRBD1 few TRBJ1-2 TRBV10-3 CAITTGGYGYTF TGTGCCATCACCACAGGGGGCTATGGCTACACCTTC
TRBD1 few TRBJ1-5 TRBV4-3 CASSMGQGHDQPQHF TGCGCCAGCAGCATGGGACAGGGGCACGATCAGCCCCAGCATTTT
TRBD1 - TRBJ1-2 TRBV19 CASSPGGVGSGYTF TGTGCCAGTAGCCCAGGGGGCGTCGGGTCAGGCTACACCTTC
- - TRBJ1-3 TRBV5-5 CASSLGEGTGNTIYF TGTGCCAGCAGCTTGGGGGAGGGCACTGGAAACACCATATATTTT
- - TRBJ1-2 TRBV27 CASSLKGDSGYTF TGTGCCAGCAGTTTAAAAGGGGATAGTGGCTACACCTTC
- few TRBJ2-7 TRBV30 CAWSVGGGRGYEQYF TGTGCCTGGAGTGTAGGGGGGGGGCGCGGTTACGAGCAGTACTTC
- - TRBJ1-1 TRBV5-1 CASSLTGPNTEAFF TGCGCCAGCAGCCTGACAGGACCGAACACTGAAGCTTTCTTT
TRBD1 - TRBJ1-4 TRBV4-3 CASSQEAGTGISTNEKLFF TGCGCCAGCAGCCAGGAAGCCGGGACAGGGATTTCAACTAATGAAAAACTGTTTTTT
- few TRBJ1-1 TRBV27 CASSFRGPSEAFF TGTGCCAGCAGTTTTAGGGGCCCGTCTGAAGCTTTCTTT
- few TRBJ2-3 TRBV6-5 CASSYGRTRGSTQYF TGTGCCAGCAGTTACGGTAGGACTCGAGGGAGTACGCAGTATTTT
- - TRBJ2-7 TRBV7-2 CATGAGPTYEQYF TGTGCCACCGGGGCGGGGCCAACCTACGAGCAGTACTTC
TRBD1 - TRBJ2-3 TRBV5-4 CASGYRGRGTDTQYF TGTGCCAGCGGATACAGGGGGCGCGGCACAGATACGCAGTATTTT
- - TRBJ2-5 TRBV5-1 CASSLEVGGETQYF TGCGCCAGCAGCTTGGAGGTGGGGGGAGAGACCCAGTACTTC
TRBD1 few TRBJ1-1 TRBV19 CASSIRDRGMYTEAFF TGTGCCAGTAGTATAAGGGACAGGGGCATGTACACTGAAGCTTTCTTT
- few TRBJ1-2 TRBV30 CAWSVLRGRGYTF TGTGCCTGGTCTGTACTTCGGGGGAGAGGCTACACCTTC
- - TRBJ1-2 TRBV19 CASLNPGRGINYGYTF TGTGCCAGTCTGAATCCAGGGAGGGGGATTAACTATGGCTACACCTTC
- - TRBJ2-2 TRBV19 CASSRLLGELFF TGTGCCAGTAGTCGACTGCTCGGGGAGCTGTTTTTT
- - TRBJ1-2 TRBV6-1 CASSEYSRANYGYTF TGTGCCAGCAGTGAATATTCGCGAGCTAACTATGGCTACACCTTC
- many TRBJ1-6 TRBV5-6 CASSGTANSPLHF TGTGCCAGCAGCGGAACAGCAAATTCACCCCTCCACTTT
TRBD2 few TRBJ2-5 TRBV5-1 CASSWAWGGGQETQYF TGCGCCAGCAGCTGGGCCTGGGGCGGGGGGCAAGAGACCCAGTACTTC
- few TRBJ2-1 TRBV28 CASSLIRGNEQFF TGTGCCAGCAGTTTAATCCGCGGCAATGAGCAGTTCTTC
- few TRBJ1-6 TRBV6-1 CASRWGGQDNSPLHF TGTGCCAGTCGGTGGGGGGGGCAGGATAATTCACCCCTCCACTTT
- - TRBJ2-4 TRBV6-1 CASSEQLLAKNIQYF TGTGCCAGCAGTGAACAATTGTTAGCCAAAAACATTCAGTACTTC
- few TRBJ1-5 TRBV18 CASSPTGNQPQHF TGTGCCAGCTCACCGACAGGCAATCAGCCCCAGCATTTT
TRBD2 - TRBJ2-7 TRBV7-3 CASSSGGGPVAEQYF TGTGCCAGCAGCTCCGGCGGGGGGCCCGTCGCCGAGCAGTACTTC
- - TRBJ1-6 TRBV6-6 CASSSPLGGDSPLHF TGTGCCAGCAGTTCGCCTTTAGGGGGGGATTCACCCCTCCACTTT
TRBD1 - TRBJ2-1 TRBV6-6 CASSYSTGDSYNEQFF TGTGCCAGCAGTTACTCAACAGGGGACTCCTACAATGAGCAGTTCTTC
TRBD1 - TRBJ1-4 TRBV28 CASSLSRGLTTNEKLFF TGTGCCAGCAGTTTATCCAGGGGGCTTACAACTAATGAAAAACTGTTTTTT
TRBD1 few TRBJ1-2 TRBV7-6 CASSPRSARDRGHGYTF TGTGCCAGCAGCCCCCGATCAGCCAGGGACAGGGGGCATGGCTACACCTTC
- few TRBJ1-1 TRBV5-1 CASSPWGRAEAFF TGCGCCAGCAGCCCCTGGGGCCGCGCTGAAGCTTTCTTT
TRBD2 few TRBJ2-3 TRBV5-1 CASSLASSGAFRTQYF TGCGCCAGCAGCTTGGCCTCTAGCGGGGCCTTTCGTACGCAGTATTTT
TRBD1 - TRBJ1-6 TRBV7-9 CASSLQGANSPLHF TGTGCCAGCAGCTTACAGGGGGCGAATTCACCCCTCCACTTT
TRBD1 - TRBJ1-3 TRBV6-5 CASSRDSGNTIYF TGTGCCAGCAGCCGGGACAGCGGAAACACCATATATTTT
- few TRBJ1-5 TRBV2 CASSLQGNQPQHF TGTGCCAGCAGCCTTCAGGGAAATCAGCCCCAGCATTTT
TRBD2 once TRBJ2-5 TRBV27 CASSLWLAGGKETQYF TGTGCCAGCAGTTTGTGGCTAGCGGGGGGGAAAGAGACCCAGTACTTC
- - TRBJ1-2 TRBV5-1 CASSLGQNYGYTF TGCGCCAGCAGCTTGGGACAAAACTATGGCTACACCTTC
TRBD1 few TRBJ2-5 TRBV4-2 CASSQGRATGGEETQYF TGTGCCAGCAGCCAAGGAAGGGCGACAGGGGGGGAAGAGACCCAGTACTTC
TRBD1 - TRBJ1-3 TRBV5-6 CASSSTWGDRGNTIYF TGTGCCAGCAGCTCGACCTGGGGGGACAGGGGAAACACCATATATTTT
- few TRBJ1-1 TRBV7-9 CASSLKDRSPEAFF TGTGCCAGCAGCTTGAAGGACAGATCCCCTGAAGCTTTCTTT
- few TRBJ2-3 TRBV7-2 CASSPRGLGTQYF TGTGCCAGCAGCCCCAGGGGATTAGGTACGCAGTATTTT
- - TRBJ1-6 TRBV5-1 CASSLDGALNSPLHF TGCGCCAGCAGCTTGGATGGAGCCCTAAATTCACCCCTCCACTTT
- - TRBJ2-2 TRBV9 CASSHSTGELFF TGTGCCAGCAGCCATTCCACCGGGGAGCTGTTTTTT
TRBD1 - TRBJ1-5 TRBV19 CASSIPTGGSNQPQHF TGTGCCAGTAGTATCCCGACAGGGGGGAGCAATCAGCCCCAGCATTTT
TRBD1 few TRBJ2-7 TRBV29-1 CSVQNRGPYEQYF TGCAGCGTCCAGAACAGGGGACCCTACGAGCAGTACTTC
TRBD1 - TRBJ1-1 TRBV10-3 CAISGRQGPNTEAFF TGTGCCATCAGTGGCAGACAGGGACCCAACACTGAAGCTTTCTTT
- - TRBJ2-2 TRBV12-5 CASGSYNTGELFF TGTGCTAGTGGCTCCTATAACACCGGGGAGCTGTTTTTT